This T cell receptor (beta chain) was sequenced for a study of blood T cell repertoires in COVID-19 (dated by TCRdb to between 2020 and 2021). At the level of the whole study: The collaborator samples originated in the United States, Italy and Spain and spanned the acute and convalescent phases of COVID-19. The material from the prospective study consisted of cDNA or gDNA derived from T cells, B-cell-depleted T cells, or PBMCs. Deeply sampled blood TCRbeta repertoires from subjects exposed to, actively infected with, or recovered from COVID-19 were included in the dataset. A freely available public database, intended as a resource for researchers studying the immune response to SARS-CoV-2, is where the repertoires were released. The samples were drawn from the first 160 participants of the ongoing ImmuneRACE study and from about 1,200 subjects provided by 6 global collaborators. Sample metadata almost always included a de-identified subject ID, COVID-19 status, age in years and sex. HLA class I and class II types, where available, came from metadata supplied by the sample provider rather than from assay-based typing.

What the authors observed across the whole study: Clinical and demographic metadata were provided uncurated, with the amount varying by source and participant.

This clone occurred a few times. Its antigen has not been determined. There are no base qualities to consult, and no much larger clone falls within one base. The CDR3 contains 15 residues, cysteine and phenylalanine counted. This entry keeps only the CDR3 DNA: 45 bases, framed from base 1. Trimming leaves V shorter by 0 bases and J shorter by 1 base, with the junction holding 3 bases beyond the gene matches. CDR1 and CDR2 are drawn from the germline V gene: LGHNA, YNFKEQ. TCRbeta CDR3 regions were amplified from genomic DNA by means of the immunoSEQ Assay, a bias-controlled multiplex PCR. Concerning the study's data processing: Within the assay, amplification of reference gene primers was used to estimate how many nucleated cells each sample contained. Sequence reads were collapsed and filtered to measure the absolute abundance of every unique TCRbeta CDR3 rearrangement. For each sample, productive Simpson clonality was calculated by taking the square root of Simpson's diversity index across productive rearrangements. What TCRdb holds here is the immuneACCESS table cut down to in-frame rearrangements. Part of the clones is not present; checked against another copy, under half of the missing clones reflect an unresolved V gene, and the others are unexplained. V, J and clone size reflect that table, while D and trimming were determined from the DNA. This sample lists some 240,000 clones; around 86% were detected once. The ten biggest clones cover around 6% of the sample.

Samples from volunteer blood donors who had recovered from COVID-19 were contributed by a second Seattle source. Whole blood was collected in K2EDTA tubes by collaborating institutions according to the institutions' own protocols. For TCRbeta analysis, collaborators shipped samples in one of three forms: frozen whole blood, isolated PBMCs, or DNA extracted from either of those sample types. The sample comprised peripheral blood. This chain joins TRBV4-2 to TRBJ2-7, with TRBD1 matching 7 junction bases. This clonotype originated in a man in his fifties or sixties who had recovered from COVID-19. The CDR3 reads as follows: CASSQDPGQSYEQYF. The bases read TGTGCCAGCAGCCAAGATCCGGGACAGTCCTACGAGCAGTACTTC.